This TCR beta chain was identified in a study of OX40 agonist ivuxolimab in advanced cancers. As for the study in general: Patients treated during dose escalation were battling hepatocellular carcinoma, melanoma, renal cell or head and neck cancer.

The CDR3 has 13 amino acids. Germline CDR1 is MNHEY and CDR2 is SVGAGI. V lost 4 bases and J lost 11; bases outside the gene matches: 6. Sequencing was performed with immunoSEQ multiplex PCR; in TCRdb, only in-frame clones are kept and a portion is missing. Counted here are about 24,000 clones, approximately 79% occurring once; the ten biggest clones make up 13%. The source material was CD4+ or CD8+ T cells sorted from blood, sampled in a trial of the OX40 agonist ivuxolimab. This TCR came from an adult with an advanced solid tumor such as melanoma, head and neck, liver or kidney cancer. The chain employs TRBV6-5 and TRBJ2-7, with TRBD2 identical over 12 bases. The DNA for the CDR3 is TGTGCCAGCAGTTTAAGACTAGCGGGGGTTGAGTACTTC. It is translated as CASSLRLAGVEYF.